This T cell receptor beta chain was sequenced for a study of T cells in Graves' hyperthyroidism and ophthalmopathy. This clonotype was counted only a few times. The antigen is undetermined. The authors took PBMCs from 7.5 to 10 ml fresh peripheral blood. Template material for amplifying TCR beta CDR3 regions consisted of RNA transcripts. A set of HTBI primers served as the primers for a first-round RT-PCR of the TCR CDR3. MiXCR, applied by TCRdb to the multiplex PCR reads, yields one record per CDR3 protein. The sample lists some 50,000 distinct CDR3 sequences, roughly 50% seen once, with over 8% in the top ten. Study results and caveats: Clonotypes that were expanded in thyroid above 0.001 mostly appeared in blood too.

V was clipped by 0 bases and J by 5 bases, with 21 bases between them. This CDR3 contains 17 residues. Germline values: CDR1 DFQATT, CDR2 SNEGSKA (reference sequence). The source is a woman in her 50s with Graves' ophthalmopathy. The chain employs TRBV20-1 and TRBJ2-3; possible D gene TRBD2, 7 bases. Sequencing was done on a sample of blood. The CDR3 nucleotides are TGCAGTGCTAGAGATTGGGGTGGGGGGGGGCAGGGAGATACGCAGTATTTT. It is translated as CSARDWGGGGQGDTQYF.